The T cell receptor (beta chain) under discussion was sequenced for a study of cytomegalovirus exposure and HLA in healthy donors. On the study more broadly: The same platform used for the roughly 610 first-cohort repertoires was also used for the 120 or so validation repertoires, as a later analysis reported.

The donors formed part of the roughly 120-subject validation cohort, distinct from the roughly 600-subject first cohort. The trim removed 4 bases at V and 4 bases at J, leaving 3 bases unmatched. The CDR3 is 14 residues long. Germline V gene data show CDR1 as SGDLS and CDR2 as YYNGEE. Profiled with immunoSEQ multiplex PCR; TCRdb holds only in-frame clones, not every one. Counted here are roughly 70,000 clones, around 97% occurring once; the ten biggest clones make up more than 2%. A note on this clone: The same CDR3 can be traced to other DNA sequences in this sample.

This chain uses TRBV9 with TRBJ1-1; TRBD1 agrees at 11 bases. The clonotype was recovered from a man aged 18 to 29 in good health and CMV-seronegative. The sample was PBMCs. CDR3 DNA: TGTGCCAGCAGCCTTGGGACAGGGGGCACTGAAGCTTTCTTT. This gives the protein CASSLGTGGTEAFF. The variable domain in full, with the rest retrieved from reference TRBV9 and TRBJ1-1, is DSGVTQTPKHLITATGQRVTLRCSPRSGDLSVYWYQQSLDQGLQFLIQYYNGEERAKGNILERFSAQQFPDLHSELNLSSLELGDSALYFCASSLGTGGTEAFFGQGTRLTVV.